This T cell receptor beta chain is drawn from a study of OX40 agonist ivuxolimab in advanced cancers. Findings and limits, study-wide: Antigen specificity of clonally expanded peripheral T cells was not established.

About this clone: What it binds is not known.

Some clones are missing from TCRdb's copy, which holds only in-frame ones; the method was immunoSEQ multiplex PCR. The profile shows about 90,000 clones, approximately 91% of them singletons. Trimming stripped 2 bases from V and 7 bases from J, with 8 bases between. The CDR3 has 13 residues. Looked up from germline, CDR1 is KGHSH and CDR2 is LQKENI. The sequencing here drew on CD4+ or CD8+ T cells sorted from blood, taken in a trial of the OX40 agonist ivuxolimab. This clonotype originated in an adult with an advanced solid tumor such as melanoma, head and neck, liver or kidney cancer. The chain has TRBV18 and TRBJ1-4, with D perhaps matching TRBD1 (5 bases). CDR3 protein: CASSPGAVEKLFF. CDR3 nucleotide sequence: TGTGCCAGCTCACCAGGGGCCGTTGAAAAACTGTTTTTT. The full variable domain, with the rest looked up from reference TRBV18 and TRBJ1-4, is NAGVMQNPRHLVRRRGQEARLRCSPMKGHSHVYWYRQLPEEGLKFMVYLQKENIIDESGMPKERFSAEFPKEGPSILRIQQVVRGDSAAYFCASSPGAVEKLFFGSGTQLSVL.